This TCR beta chain was captured by sequencing in a study of identical twins. TCRdb re-called the 5' RACE reads with MiXCR, one entry per CDR3 protein. The sample lists 450,000 or so distinct CDR3 sequences, about 18% seen once, with roughly 12% in the top ten. Regarding the study as a whole: When twins shared out-of-frame alpha sequences, those sequences had excess low generation probability.

V dropped 5 bases and J dropped 3 bases, with 11 bases sitting between them. The CDR3 totals 13 residues. The germline V gene has CDR1 SGHRS and CDR2 YFSETQ. This clonotype came up a few times. The antigen is unknown. The sequenced sample consisted of naive T cells sorted from blood. The TCR originated in a man aged 50 to 59 in good health. The chain links TRBV5-1 to TRBJ1-1, with a weak D call TRBD1 (5 bases). CDR3 sequence: CASRKGRDTEAFF. CDR3 DNA sequence: TGCGCCAGCAGGAAGGGGAGGGACACTGAAGCTTTCTTT.